This record looks at one T cell receptor beta chain sequence and its context. Its antigen remains undetermined. Base qualities are missing; no much larger clone stands one base away. The germline V gene yields MNHEY for CDR1 and SVGEGT for CDR2. The CDR3 runs 13 amino acids, cysteine and phenylalanine included. Only the CDR3 part of the read is kept: 39 bases, read in frame from the first base. The junction shows trimming of 5 bases on V and 6 bases on J, plus 10 bases between the germline ends. The sample comes from a study of human T cells and chemical hapten exposure (dated by TCRdb to about 2021). About the full investigation: For sensitization, 2% DPC in acetone was applied to a 2 cm by 2 cm area of upper inner arm skin. Weekly therapeutic DPC doses were additionally applied to the scalp of patients throughout the roughly 26-week study period. Patch testing was done on the upper back using Finn chambers containing 0.01% DPC, and results were scored after 6 days according to International Contact Dermatitis Research Group standards. Alopecia areata with under or over 50% scalp involvement, alopecia totalis and alopecia universalis were represented in the patient cohort, which was mostly female. The libraries were sequenced as a pool, and the TCR yield per sample differed mostly because of small variations in library volumes within the pool. The study tracked peripheral blood TCR repertoire changes in vivo during primary and secondary sensitization to the hapten diphenylcyclopropenone (DPC) in alopecia patients. Blood was sampled from patients pre-sensitization (week 0) and at 2, 6 and about 24 weeks after DPC sensitization. For TCR sequencing, blood came from about 29 alopecia patients at anywhere from one to four time points (pre-sensitization, 2, 6 and 24 weeks). Broad study findings and their caveats: Expanded TCRs formed significantly more large CDR3 similarity clusters than pre-sensitization or healthy control sets, consistent with antigen-driven responses. Because all patients had alopecia, a presumed autoimmune disease, the immune response of the patients might differ from that of healthy individuals. Repeated subsampling changed both the strength of the expansion versus patch-test correlation and the threshold at which the correlation became significant. DPC sensitization did not change the number of TCRs with a frequency above 1 in 1000, and there was no evidence of changes in global repertoire structure. A positive correlation was found between the number of PT1 expanded TCRs and patch test score, with significance reached at thresholds 8, 16 and 32 but not 4.

Taken with the paper, the label for time point translates to: pre-sensitization, week 0. Per the publication, the treatment or condition label means: therapeutic diphenylcyclopropenone sensitization with weekly scalp DPC. At every patch-test visit, the blood draw took place before the patch test was put on. Patients were considered eligible if aged 18 to 70, diagnosed with alopecia and deemed suitable for DPC therapy, and patients were excluded if pregnant. Total RNA was isolated from unfractionated whole blood collected in Tempus Blood RNA tubes. The library was made by RACE. Data came from a NextSeq 500. Library preparation attached unique molecular identifiers to individual cDNA molecules for quantitative, reproducible TCR counting. For every blood RNA sample, sequencing covered both the TCR alpha and TCR beta chains. The original methods were these. Samples had a median of roughly 91,000 TCRs, with a range from about 23,224 to 690,600. V, J and CDR3 annotation of the TCR reads was performed with the Decombinator software suite. For PS versus PT1 abundance plots, all samples were subsampled to the same number of TCRs (28,000). TCRs were defined as expanded if absent before sensitization and observed at least eight times at the 2-week time point. Through fastp at Q25 and MiXCR, TCRdb rebuilt clones from the public reads, retaining in-frame beta chains. Each record represents a unique CDR3 protein, reported with the most common genes and DNA among its rows. These V and J calls are TCRdb output, not the study's own analysis. For this sample there are 150,000 to 200,000 distinct CDR3 sequences; 25% to 30% appear just once. Approximately 3% of the sample rests with the top ten.

Specimen: whole blood, collected in connection with sensitization to the hapten diphenylcyclopropenone (DPC). This chain is built from TRBV6-2 or TRBV6-3 and TRBJ2-2; confidence is insufficient to name the D gene. This sequence was found in a young woman with alopecia areata. Some clones in this sample may be carry-over from other donors' samples. The nucleotide sequence reads as follows: TGTGCCAGCAGTATTCCTACCCCCGGGGAGCTGTTTTTT. Translated, it gives CASSIPTPGELFF.